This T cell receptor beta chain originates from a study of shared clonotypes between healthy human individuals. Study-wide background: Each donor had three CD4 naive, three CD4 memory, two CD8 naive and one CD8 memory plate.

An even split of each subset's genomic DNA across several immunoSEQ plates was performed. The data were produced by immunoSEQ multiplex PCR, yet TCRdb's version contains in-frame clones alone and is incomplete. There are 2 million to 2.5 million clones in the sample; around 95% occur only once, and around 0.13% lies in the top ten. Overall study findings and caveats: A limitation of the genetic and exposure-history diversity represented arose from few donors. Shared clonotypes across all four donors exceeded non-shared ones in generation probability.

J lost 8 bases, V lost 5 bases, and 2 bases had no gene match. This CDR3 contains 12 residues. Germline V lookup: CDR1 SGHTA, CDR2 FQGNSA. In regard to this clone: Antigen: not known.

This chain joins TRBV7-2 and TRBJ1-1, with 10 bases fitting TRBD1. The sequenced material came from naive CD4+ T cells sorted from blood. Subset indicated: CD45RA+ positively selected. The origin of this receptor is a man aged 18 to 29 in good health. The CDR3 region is CASSRDRGEAFF. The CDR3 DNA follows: TGTGCCAGCAGCCGGGACAGGGGAGAAGCTTTCTTT.